This entry lists 9 T cell receptor beta chains sequenced from one sample in a study of blood T cell repertoires in COVID-19. Profiling relied on immunoSEQ multiplex PCR, and the TCRdb table lists in-frame clones only, not all of them. The sample yields some 390,000 clones, about 89% seen once. The sample comprised peripheral blood. These receptors were obtained from a woman aged 35 to 49 with COVID-19, enrolled during active disease.

The chain joins TRBV19 to TRBJ2-7; 7 bases are a match to TRBD2. Germline CDR1 and CDR2: LNHDA and SQIVND (reference sequence). This CDR3 region has 13 residues. V shed 5 bases and J 3 bases; nucleotides not matched to a gene: 4. CDR3 in amino acids: CASSGRGVYEQYF. CDR3 DNA sequence: TGTGCCAGTAGTGGCCGGGGGGTCTACGAGCAGTACTTC.

About this clone: The germline gene is not matched at one end of the junction; a read error may be the cause. The chain combines TRBV4-3 with TRBJ2-5; 9 bases fit TRBD1. Germline assignment: CDR1 LGHNA and CDR2 YSLEER. This CDR3 contains 17 residues. CDR3 DNA sequence: TGCGCCAGCAGTCAAGAGGTGACTCCGACAGGGGGAGAGACCCAGTACTTC. It translates to CASSQEVTPTGGETQYF.

The gene calls are TRBV6-5 and TRBJ1-5; the match to TRBD1 covers 8 bases. Germline CDR1 MNHEY, CDR2 SVGAGI. J was trimmed by 3 bases and V by 6 bases; bases with no gene match: 7. The CDR3 extends over 15 amino acids. CDR3 region: CASSGWTGLNQPQHF. Here the CDR3 DNA reads TGTGCCAGCAGCGGTTGGACAGGGCTCAATCAGCCCCAGCATTTT.

The chain has TRBV6-1 and TRBJ2-2, with a possible D match to TRBD2 (6 bases). Trimming took 2 bases from V and 5 from J, leaving 12 bases between them. The CDR3 spans 15 residues. Germline assignment: CDR1 MNHNS and CDR2 SASEGT. The CDR3: CASSEQGGGTGELFF. CDR3 coding DNA: TGTGCCAGCAGTGAACAGGGAGGTGGGACCGGGGAGCTGTTTTTT.

V gene TRBV29-1 combines with J gene TRBJ1-4; 8 positions agree with TRBD1. In germline, CDR1 is SQVTM, CDR2 ANQGSEA. The CDR3 contains 12 residues. With V trimmed by 6 bases and J by 4 bases, 1 base remained unmatched. In DNA form, the CDR3 reads TGCAGCGTGGGACAGGTTAATGAAAAACTGTTTTTT. Encoded protein: CSVGQVNEKLFF.

This rearrangement joins TRBV5-1 to TRBJ1-6; the D gene is possibly TRBD1 (5 bases). Germline CDR1 and CDR2: SGHRS and YFSETQ. The ends were cut back, 3 bases at V and 6 bases at J, with 10 bases in the middle. This CDR3 is 14 amino acids long. The CDR3 DNA reads TGCGCCAGCAGCTCAGGGAGGATTAATTCACCCCTCCACTTT. Its protein product is CASSSGRINSPLHF.

This chain uses TRBV21-1 with TRBJ1-5; the DNA was not compared with TRBD1, the D call given in the table. TRBV21-1 is annotated as a pseudogene. The CDR3 consists of 18 residues. The CDR3 DNA reads as TGTGCCAGCAGCAAAAGGAATGTTGGGGCTTATAGCAATCAGCCCCAGCATTTT. Translated: CASSKRNVGAYSNQPQHF.

On this clone: Within the sample, other DNA sequences also encode this same CDR3. This rearrangement joins TRBV5-4 to TRBJ2-2; weak D call: TRBD2 (5 bases). The V end was cut by 3 bases, the J end by 2 bases, with 8 bases between. CDR1 is SGHNT and CDR2 is YYREEE in the germline V gene (reference sequence). The CDR3 extends over 14 amino acids. The CDR3 protein is CASSSSGNTGELFF. The CDR3 DNA sequence: TGTGCCAGCAGCTCCAGCGGAAACACCGGGGAGCTGTTTTTT.

This clone showed up just once. The genes are TRBV5-1 and TRBJ2-2, with 9 bases lining up with TRBD1. The V and J ends lost 3 bases and 2 bases, in that order; junction bases with no gene match: 8. Per germline, CDR1 SGHRS and CDR2 YFSETQ. This CDR3 has 17 residues. The CDR3 region is CASSSLGQGTNTGELFF. Written as DNA, the CDR3 is TGCGCCAGCAGCTCTCTGGGACAGGGAACCAACACCGGGGAGCTGTTTTTT.